This T cell receptor beta chain was found in a study of blood T cell repertoires in COVID-19. On the study more broadly: Samples taken during acute and convalescent COVID-19 were collected in the United States, Italy and Spain. From T cells, B-cell-depleted T cells, or PBMCs came the material, which was cDNA or gDNA.

Assay used: immunoSEQ multiplex PCR; TCRdb lists only in-frame clones, some missing. Among some 300,000 clones listed, nearly 90% were seen once. This CDR3 comprises 13 residues. Germline lookup yields CDR1 ENHRY and CDR2 SYGVKD. With 3 bases clipped from V and 4 bases from J, the junction kept 2 bases outside the gene matches. The receptor's source is a woman aged 45-60 years who had been exposed to COVID-19. The chain combines TRBV10-3 with TRBJ1-1; 7 bases are shared with TRBD1. The sample comprised PBMCs or T cells enriched from blood (not recorded which). The CDR3 loop reads CAISDSGGTEAFF. In nucleotides, the CDR3 is TGTGCCATCAGTGATTCAGGGGGCACTGAAGCTTTCTTT.